These 30 T cell receptor beta chains came from one sample sequenced in a study of blood T cell repertoires in COVID-19 (dated by TCRdb to 2018 to 2021). The library was produced with the immunoSEQ multiplex PCR assay. The clones in this table, taken by TCRdb from immuneACCESS, are in-frame only. Not every clone is retained; where verified, under half of the shortfall comes from an unresolved V gene, and the cause of the rest is unknown. For this sample the table gives over 50,000 clones, of which around 72% were detected only once. Under 15% of the sample goes to the ten largest clones. Sequencing was done on a sample of peripheral blood. The receptor set was obtained from a human donor with active or convalescent COVID-19. The donor label of this sample is uncertain.

V is TRBV29-1 and J is TRBJ2-5; 9 bases line up with TRBD2. Germline V gene lookup returns CDR1 SQVTM and CDR2 ANQGSEA. With 6 bases clipped from V and 5 bases from J, the junction kept 7 bases outside the gene matches. The CDR3 has 13 residues. The CDR3 DNA sequence: TGCAGCGTCGGACTAGCGTTTGGGGAGACCCAGTACTTC. This translates into CSVGLAFGETQYF.

This chain connects TRBV27 to TRBJ1-2, with 10 bases lining up with TRBD1. Losses at the gene ends were 5 bases for V and 4 bases for J; bases not matched to a gene: 7. Germline-derived CDR1 and CDR2 are MNHEY and SMNVEV (reference sequence). The CDR3 extends over 15 amino acids. The CDR3 is CASSPLDRGTYGYTF. In DNA, the CDR3 is TGTGCCAGCAGTCCCCTGGACAGGGGGACCTATGGCTACACCTTC.

The chain uses TRBV2 and TRBJ2-5, with TRBD2 matching 7 bases. CDR1 and CDR2 (germline): SNHLY, FYNNEI. The trim removed 7 bases at V and 5 bases at J, leaving 13 bases unmatched. The CDR3 loop spans 15 amino acids. The CDR3 sequence: CASTGAAGEYETQYF. For the CDR3, the DNA is TGTGCCAGCACGGGTGCTGCGGGAGAATATGAGACCCAGTACTTC.

The rearrangement joins TRBV10-3 to TRBJ2-5; 9 nucleotides line up with TRBD2. V lost 9 bases and J lost 6; bases outside the gene matches: 11. This CDR3 contains 14 residues. From germline, CDR1 is ENHRY and CDR2 SYGVKD. The CDR3 coding sequence is TGTGCCATACAGACTAGCGGACCCCACAAGACCCAGTACTTC. Encoded protein: CAIQTSGPHKTQYF.

The chain recombines TRBV4-1 with TRBJ1-2; D is unresolved. The CDR3 has 15 amino acids. Trimming stripped 0 bases from V and 1 base from J, with 9 bases between. The germline CDR1 and CDR2 sequences are MGHRA and YSYEKL. CDR3 nucleotides: TGCGCCAGCAGCCAAGATTACGAGCGTAACTATGGCTACACCTTC. Amino acids: CASSQDYERNYGYTF.

This clone was picked up a small number of times. The chain uses TRBV19 and TRBJ2-7, with TRBD1 matching 9 bases. Germline-derived CDR1 and CDR2 are LNHDA and SQIVND (reference sequence). The CDR3 length is 14 residues. J lost 4 bases, V lost 8 bases, and 9 bases had no gene match. Written as DNA, the CDR3 is TGTGCCAGTGACCCCGGGACAGGGCCGTACGAGCAGTACTTC. Translation gives CASDPGTGPYEQYF.

This chain joins TRBV28 and TRBJ1-1, with TRBD1 matching 8 bases. This CDR3 has 16 residues. V trimming: 2 bases; J trimming: 0 bases; junction bases outside the gene matches: 5. Germline assignment: CDR1 MDHEN and CDR2 SYDVKM. The CDR3 DNA is TGTGCCAGCAGTTTAAAGGCAGGGGGCATGAACACTGAAGCTTTCTTT. The encoded protein is CASSLKAGGMNTEAFF.

The chain employs TRBV24-1 and TRBJ2-2; no definite D call. The CDR3 extends over 14 amino acids. V was pared by 6 bases and J by 3 bases, with 10 bases between. From germline, CDR1 is KGHDR and CDR2 SFDVKD. CDR3 amino acids: CATSLTAYTGELFF. As DNA, the CDR3 is TGTGCCACCAGTCTCACTGCTTACACCGGGGAGCTGTTTTTT.

The rearrangement links TRBV28 to TRBJ2-3; maybe TRBD1 (7 bases). Per the germline V gene, CDR1 is MDHEN and CDR2 is SYDVKM. This CDR3 comprises 14 residues. Trimming took 7 bases from V and 0 from J, leaving 11 bases between them. The CDR3 DNA reads TGTGCCAGCACCCAGGGGGGTAGCACAGATACGCAGTATTTT. Translation: CASTQGGSTDTQYF.

This clone has a handful of counts. This chain links TRBV7-6 with TRBJ1-1; TRBD1 might be the D (5 bases). Trimming cost V 3 bases and J 1 base, with 12 bases left between them. From germline, CDR1 is SGHVS and CDR2 FNYEAQ. The CDR3 contains 15 residues. The CDR3 spells CASSFVGGGNTEAFF. CDR3 nucleotide sequence: TGTGCCAGCAGCTTCGTCGGCGGGGGGAACACTGAAGCTTTCTTT.

V usage is TRBV11-1 and J usage is TRBJ2-7; TRBD2 aligns across 12 bases. Germline V gene lookup returns CDR1 SGHAT and CDR2 FQDESV (reference sequence). The CDR3 covers 15 residues. Losses at the gene ends were 1 base for V and 6 bases for J; bases not matched to a gene: 4. The CDR3 DNA reads as TGTGCCAGCAGCTTAGGACTAGCGGGAGCGGCCGAGCAGTACTTC. Its translation: CASSLGLAGAAEQYF.

This clone was counted a few times. V is TRBV24-1 and J is TRBJ2-2; 10 bases are a match to TRBD2. With V trimmed by 9 bases and J by 4 bases, 7 bases remained unmatched. The germline gives CDR1 KGHDR, CDR2 SFDVKD. The CDR3 length is 15 residues. CDR3 bases: TGTGCCACCTCGCTAGCGGGAGTCAGCACCGGGGAGCTGTTTTTT. As protein: CATSLAGVSTGELFF.

The chain uses TRBV5-1 and TRBJ2-1; D might be TRBD1 (6 bases). V dropped 3 bases and J dropped 5 bases, with 15 bases sitting between them. Germline CDR1 reads SGHRS; CDR2 reads YFSETQ. The CDR3 is made up of 15 amino acids. This CDR3 reads CASSSTGPKNNEQFF. CDR3 DNA sequence: TGCGCCAGCAGCTCGACAGGACCTAAAAACAATGAGCAGTTCTTC.

The chain recombines TRBV5-1 with TRBJ2-3; 9 nucleotides match TRBD2. The CDR3 extends over 16 amino acids. Germline-derived CDR1 and CDR2 are SGHRS and YFSETQ. V was clipped by 4 bases and J by 6 bases; unmatched bases: 12. CDR3 loop: CASSLIQAGGADTQYF. CDR3 nucleotides: TGCGCCAGCAGCCTAATTCAAGCGGGAGGAGCGGATACGCAGTATTTT.

This clone was picked up one time. The V gene is TRBV11-3, the J gene TRBJ1-2; D is unclear. Germline CDR1 and CDR2: SGHNT and YENEEA. CDR3 length: 14 residues. The ends were cut back, 1 base at V and 7 bases at J, with 13 bases in the middle. CDR3 nucleotide sequence: TGTGCCAGCAGCTTAGGGGAGTGGGTATTTGGCTACACCTTC. Its protein is CASSLGEWVFGYTF.

Concerning this clone itself: The sample contains more than one DNA sequence encoding this CDR3. This sequence joins TRBV10-3 and TRBJ1-5, with unresolved D. This CDR3 has 12 amino acids. Germline lookup yields CDR1 ENHRY and CDR2 SYGVKD. Trimming removed 3 bases from V and 7 bases from J, with 7 bases in between. The CDR3 loop reads CAISDGSQPQHF. The CDR3 bases are TGTGCCATCAGTGACGGTAGCCAGCCCCAGCATTTT.

The chain couples TRBV11-3 to TRBJ2-5, with D possibly TRBD2 on 5 matching bases. CDR1 SGHNT and CDR2 YENEEA come from the germline V gene. The CDR3 runs 16 residues. Between the trimmed V and J ends, which lost 0 bases and 5 bases, there was a span of 16 bases. CDR3 sequence (DNA): TGTGCCAGCAGCTTAGATTACGGACGGGGTAGCGAGACCCAGTACTTC. Amino acid sequence: CASSLDYGRGSETQYF.

V and J are TRBV10-3 and TRBJ2-5; 11 bases fit TRBD2. Per the germline V gene, CDR1 is ENHRY and CDR2 is SYGVKD. The CDR3 runs 18 residues. J gave up 5 bases and V 4 bases, and 15 bases lay outside the gene matches. CDR3 nucleotide sequence: TGTGCCATCAGTGCAGTCACTAGCGGGAGCGGTATTAAGGAGACCCAGTACTTC. Its translation is CAISAVTSGSGIKETQYF.

On this clone: A much larger clone lies a single base off, so this may be a read error. Distinct nucleotide sequences in the sample also encode this CDR3. The chain joins TRBV27 to TRBJ2-7, with 12 positions matching TRBD1. V gave up 3 bases and J gave up 4 bases; unmatched junction bases: 4. Germline V gene lookup returns CDR1 MNHEY and CDR2 SMNVEV (reference sequence). CDR3 length equals 15 residues. CDR3 nucleotides: TGTGCCAGCAGTTTTGGGACAGGGGGCTCTTACGAGCAGTACTTC. This gives the protein CASSFGTGGSYEQYF.

The chain has TRBV5-1 and TRBJ2-1; D is possibly TRBD1 (6 bases). V was clipped by 4 bases and J by 8 bases, with 19 bases between them. The germline CDR1 and CDR2 sequences are SGHRS and YFSETQ. This CDR3 region has 15 residues. As DNA, the CDR3 is TGCGCCAGCAGCCCCGGGACAACCAGATACGATGAGCAGTTCTTC. It specifies CASSPGTTRYDEQFF.

The rearrangement links TRBV28 to TRBJ1-6; TRBD1 aligns across 7 bases. Trimming cost V 11 bases and J 10 bases; bases outside gene matches: 11. Germline V CDR1 and CDR2: MDHEN, SYDVKM. CDR3 length: 13 residues. CDR3 in DNA: TGTGCCGCCCGAGACAGGGTAGGATCACCCCTCCACTTT. It codes for CAARDRVGSPLHF.

The chain joins TRBV27 to TRBJ1-2; D might be TRBD1 (6 bases). The CDR3 runs to 14 residues. The V end was cut by 3 bases, the J end by 4 bases, with 12 bases between. Germline V gene data show CDR1 as MNHEY and CDR2 as SMNVEV (reference sequence). In nucleotides, the CDR3 is TGTGCCAGCAGTTTGGACAGAGACCTCTATGGCTACACCTTC. This gives the protein CASSLDRDLYGYTF.

This clone appeared a few times. The rearrangement links TRBV4-2 to TRBJ1-2; 12 bases match TRBD1. The CDR3 consists of 21 residues. V was clipped by 0 bases and J by 0 bases; unmatched bases: 14. Germline loops: CDR1 LGHNA, CDR2 YNFKEQ. CDR3 region: CASSQERGAGTGGPTNYGYTF. DNA of the CDR3: TGTGCCAGCAGCCAAGAGAGGGGCGCGGGGACAGGGGGCCCTACTAACTATGGCTACACCTTC.

This clone showed up many times. As DNA, the CDR3 is TGTGCCAGCAGTTCAGGGGGCGCAGACTCCTACGAGCAGTACTTC. It encodes CASSSGGADSYEQYF. This chain joins TRBV6-5 and TRBJ2-7, with 8 bases aligning to TRBD1. The CDR3 has 15 residues. Germline V lookup: CDR1 MNHEY, CDR2 SVGAGI. Trimming took 4 bases from V and 0 from J; bases not matched to a gene: 5.

The chain joins TRBV27 to TRBJ2-5; 7 bases agree with TRBD2. The CDR3 length is 15 residues. J gave up 2 bases and V 6 bases, and 9 bases lay outside the gene matches. Germline V gives CDR1 MNHEY, CDR2 SMNVEV (reference sequence). The CDR3 reads CASRFAGTIQETQYF. The CDR3 DNA sequence: TGTGCCAGCAGATTTGCAGGGACTATACAAGAGACCCAGTACTTC.

The chain joins TRBV13 to TRBJ2-7; D call uncertain. This CDR3 is built from 14 residues. Germline V lookup: CDR1 PRHDT, CDR2 FYEKMQ (reference sequence). The V and J ends lost 0 bases and 4 bases respectively, with 10 bases between them. In nucleotides, the CDR3 is TGTGCCAGCAGCTTAGGGTCCCGCCTATACGAGCAGTACTTC. Its protein product is CASSLGSRLYEQYF.

The chain employs TRBV10-1 and TRBJ2-1, with D tentatively TRBD1 (6 bases). The CDR3 spans 17 residues. Germline V CDR1 and CDR2: WNHNN, SYGVQD (reference sequence). The V gene lost 7 bases and the J gene lost 4 bases, with 23 bases spanning the gap. CDR3 sequence (DNA): TGCGCCAGCACAACGCGAACTCCGGGACACCGATACAATGAGCAGTTCTTC. It translates to CASTTRTPGHRYNEQFF.

The CDR3 DNA is TGTGCCACTGAACGGGGGGACCCCTCTGGAAACACCATATATTTT. This translates into CATERGDPSGNTIYF. The gene calls are TRBV7-3 and TRBJ1-3, with a tentative D call TRBD1 (5 bases). The V and J ends lost 10 bases and 0 bases respectively, with 16 bases between them. The germline gives CDR1 SGHTA, CDR2 FQGTGA. The CDR3 is 15 residues long.

The chain uses TRBV24-1 and TRBJ2-3; 13 positions agree with TRBD2. V dropped 3 bases and J dropped 0; count of bases not matched to a gene: 8. Per the germline V gene, CDR1 is KGHDR and CDR2 is SFDVKD. The CDR3 sequence is 19 residues long. The CDR3 DNA follows: TGTGCCACCAGTGATAACAGGGGGACTAGCGGGACTAGCACAGATACGCAGTATTTT. Protein: CATSDNRGTSGTSTDTQYF.

The rearrangement links TRBV7-6 to TRBJ1-1, with D tentatively TRBD1 (6 bases). In germline, CDR1 is SGHVS, CDR2 FNYEAQ. V was pared by 5 bases and J by 1 base, with 11 bases between. The CDR3 consists of 14 residues. The CDR3 DNA reads as TGTGCCAGCAGCCTTAGACAGGAGAACACTGAAGCTTTCTTT. Protein: CASSLRQENTEAFF.